What follows are 25 T cell receptor beta chains derived from one specimen sequenced in a study of blood T cell repertoires in COVID-19. Profiling relied on immunoSEQ multiplex PCR, and the TCRdb table lists in-frame clones only, not all of them. This table holds around 190,000 clones, 75% to 90% found once. What was sequenced was PBMCs or T cells enriched from blood (not recorded which). Receptors originate from a man aged 35 to 55 who had recovered from COVID-19.

This sequence joins TRBV5-1 and TRBJ2-1; 10 bases line up with TRBD2. V gave up 2 bases and J gave up 4 bases; unmatched junction bases: 15. The CDR3 has 19 residues. Germline V CDR1 and CDR2: SGHRS, YFSETQ. This CDR3 is CASSLGETRTSGLYNEQFF. The CDR3, as DNA: TGCGCCAGCAGCTTAGGAGAGACCCGGACTAGCGGACTATACAATGAGCAGTTCTTC.

The chain combines TRBV7-2 with TRBJ2-7; D ambiguous. The CDR3 loop spans 15 amino acids. The germline V and J ends were trimmed by 5 bases and 3 bases, with 17 bases remaining between them. Germline V gives CDR1 SGHTA, CDR2 FQGNSA. The CDR3 DNA sequence: TGTGCCAGCAGCCCAAGCGCTACGGTGAGCTACGAGCAGTACTTC. Its protein product is CASSPSATVSYEQYF.

The table lists this clone with a few counts. The V call is TRBV5-4, the J call TRBJ2-1, with 14 bases lining up with TRBD2. V was pared by 0 bases and J by 13 bases, with 12 bases of the junction left unmatched. The CDR3 consists of 17 residues. Germline CDR1 is SGHNT and CDR2 is YYREEE (reference sequence). CDR3 protein: CASSLDLGTSGSSSQFF. In DNA, the CDR3 is TGTGCCAGCAGCTTGGACCTCGGGACTAGCGGGAGTTCGTCTCAGTTCTTC. The full variable domain, in which reference TRBV5-4 and TRBJ2-1 provide the parts outside the CDR3, is ETGVTQSPTHLIKTRGQQVTLRCSSQSGHNTVSWYQQALGQGPQFIFQYYREEENGRGNFPPRFSGLQFPNYSSELNVNALELDDSALYLCASSLDLGTSGSSSQFFGPGTRLTVL.

This rearrangement joins TRBV7-2 to TRBJ1-1; tentatively, D is TRBD1 (6 bases). Germline CDR1 and CDR2: SGHTA and FQGNSA. Trimming shortened V by 4 bases and J by 0 bases, and 12 bases separated the two germline ends. This CDR3 is 15 amino acids long. The CDR3 is CASSSLGQLNTEAFF. CDR3 DNA sequence: TGTGCCAGCAGCTCCCTCGGACAGTTGAACACTGAAGCTTTCTTT.

The chain carries TRBV4-1 and TRBJ2-7, with D unclear. V dropped 0 bases and J dropped 3 bases, with 15 bases sitting between them. CDR3 size: 16 residues. CDR1 MGHRA and CDR2 YSYEKL come from the germline V gene. CDR3 in amino acids: CASSQDTVPKSYEQYF. The CDR3 nucleotides are TGCGCCAGCAGCCAAGATACGGTGCCCAAGAGCTACGAGCAGTACTTC.

This chain links TRBV7-9 with TRBJ2-7, with D perhaps TRBD2 (5 bases). The CDR3 runs to 14 residues. Germline CDR1 and CDR2: SEHNR and FQNEAQ (reference sequence). V shed 1 base and J shed 0 bases, with 7 bases lying between them. DNA for the CDR3: TGTGCCAGCAGCTTAGGAGGGAACTCCTACGAGCAGTACTTC. This gives the protein CASSLGGNSYEQYF.

The genes are TRBV2 and TRBJ2-4, with a possible D match to TRBD2 (5 bases). V shed 5 bases and J shed 4 bases, with 12 bases lying between them. There are 14 residues in the CDR3. CDR1 and CDR2 (germline): SNHLY, FYNNEI. The CDR3 sequence is CASSNGLVKNIQYF. The CDR3 DNA is TGTGCCAGCAGTAACGGACTCGTTAAAAACATTCAGTACTTC.

The rearrangement joins TRBV3-1 (or the pseudogene TRBV3-2) to TRBJ1-1; D not certain. The CDR3 spans 12 residues. Germline CDR1 reads LGHDT; CDR2 reads YNNKEL (reference sequence). Trimming shortened V by 1 base and J by 7 bases, and 7 bases separated the two germline ends. The CDR3 is CASSQGRGEAFF. The CDR3 bases are TGTGCCAGCAGCCAAGGACGGGGTGAAGCTTTCTTT.

This chain links TRBV19 with TRBJ1-4, with no clear D. The CDR3 is made up of 13 amino acids. V gave up 5 bases and J gave up 8 bases, with 12 bases separating them. Germline loops: CDR1 LNHDA, CDR2 SQIVND (reference sequence). The CDR3 DNA sequence: TGTGCCAGTAGTCCTCCCCATCGGGAAAAACTGTTTTTT. Translated, it gives CASSPPHREKLFF.

The J gene is TRBJ2-5, the V gene TRBV2, with 7 nucleotides matching TRBD2. Germline assignment: CDR1 SNHLY and CDR2 FYNNEI. The CDR3 contains 14 residues. V gave up 2 bases and J gave up 5 bases; unmatched junction bases: 5. CDR3 bases: TGTGCCAGCAGTGAATGGCGGGAGTGGGAGACCCAGTACTTC. Its translation is CASSEWREWETQYF.

V is TRBV27 and J is TRBJ1-5, with D possibly TRBD1 on 6 matching bases. The germline CDR1 and CDR2 sequences are MNHEY and SMNVEV (reference sequence). This CDR3 comprises 19 residues. Deletions cut 4 bases from V and 4 bases from J, with 26 bases between. In DNA form, the CDR3 reads TGTGCCAGCAGTTACATAGCCGGGACCGACAGGATAGGGAATCAGCCCCAGCATTTT. This codes for CASSYIAGTDRIGNQPQHF.

This chain uses TRBV5-1 with TRBJ1-3, with D hard to call. The CDR3 is 15 amino acids. Trimming left V 0 bases short and J 1 base short, with 8 bases between. CDR1 is SGHRS and CDR2 is YFSETQ in the germline V gene. The CDR3 sequence: CASSLGTSSGNTIYF. In nucleotides, the CDR3 is TGCGCCAGCAGCTTGGGAACATCTTCTGGAAACACCATATATTTT.

The rearrangement joins TRBV5-1 to TRBJ2-2, with TRBD2 matching over 11 bases. Unmatched junction bases numbered 7, after V lost 4 bases and J lost 5 bases. Germline lookup yields CDR1 SGHRS and CDR2 YFSETQ. This CDR3 region has 16 residues. The CDR3 protein is CASSRLAGGGTGELFF. The CDR3, as DNA: TGCGCCAGCAGCCGCCTAGCGGGAGGTGGAACCGGGGAGCTGTTTTTT.

The chain combines TRBV6-5 with TRBJ1-2; the D gene is possibly TRBD1 (5 bases). Trimming left V 6 bases short and J 4 bases short, with 12 bases between. This CDR3 is built from 13 residues. CDR1 MNHEY and CDR2 SVGAGI come from the germline V gene. CDR3 sequence: CASSVSQGYGYTF. The CDR3 region has the DNA TGTGCCAGCAGCGTGTCCCAGGGCTATGGCTACACCTTC.

The chain joins TRBV13 to TRBJ1-1, with TRBD1 matching 10 bases. J gave up 4 bases and V 3 bases, and 8 bases lay outside the gene matches. Germline V gives CDR1 PRHDT, CDR2 FYEKMQ (reference sequence). The CDR3 contains 16 residues. CDR3 DNA sequence: TGTGCCAGCAGCTTCGGGACAGGGGTTTTGAGCACTGAAGCTTTCTTT. As protein: CASSFGTGVLSTEAFF.

The genes are TRBV6-2 or TRBV6-3 and TRBJ1-1, with D unresolved. Germline lookup yields CDR1 MNHEY and CDR2 SVGEGT. The CDR3 contains 15 residues. Trimming cost V 0 bases and J 1 base, with 9 bases left between them. CDR3 in DNA: TGTGCCAGCAGTTACTCGCTCTATGGGAACACTGAAGCTTTCTTT. Translated, it gives CASSYSLYGNTEAFF.

The chain links TRBV5-1 to TRBJ2-5; 8 nucleotides agree with TRBD1. CDR3 length: 14 residues. With V trimmed by 3 bases and J by 5 bases, 6 bases remained unmatched. Germline-derived CDR1 and CDR2 are SGHRS and YFSETQ. In DNA form, the CDR3 reads TGCGCCAGCAGCTACAACAGGGGGAAGGAGACCCAGTACTTC. Amino acids: CASSYNRGKETQYF.

This sequence joins TRBV11-2 and TRBJ2-5; TRBD1 aligns across 7 bases. CDR3 length: 16 amino acids. Germline V gene data show CDR1 as SGHAT and CDR2 as FQNNGV. Unmatched junction bases numbered 6, after V lost 0 bases and J lost 2 bases. The CDR3 spells CASSLDSRGWQETQYF. CDR3 nucleotide sequence: TGTGCCAGCAGCTTAGACTCCAGGGGGTGGCAAGAGACCCAGTACTTC.

The DNA of the CDR3 is TGTGCCAGTAGTACGGGACAGCGAGTCTATGGCTACACCTTC. Protein product: CASSTGQRVYGYTF. This chain joins TRBV19 and TRBJ1-2; TRBD1 matches 7 bases. V gave up 4 bases and J gave up 4 bases; unmatched junction bases: 6. Per germline, CDR1 LNHDA and CDR2 SQIVND (reference sequence). The CDR3 has 14 residues. The full variable domain, with the rest looked up from reference TRBV19 and TRBJ1-2, is DGGITQSPKYLFRKEGQNVTLSCEQNLNHDAMYWYRQDPGQGLRLIYYSQIVNDFQKGDIAEGYSVSREKKESFPLTVTSAQKNPTAFYLCASSTGQRVYGYTFGSGTRLTVV.

The sample holds one count of this clone. The rearrangement uses TRBV6-5 and TRBJ1-1; 9 bases are a match to TRBD1. CDR3 size: 14 residues. Germline lookup yields CDR1 MNHEY and CDR2 SVGAGI. The V and J ends lost 6 bases and 5 bases, in that order; junction bases with no gene match: 7. The CDR3 coding sequence is TGTGCCAGCAGGGCAGACAGGGGGAGGACTGAAGCTTTCTTT. The encoded protein is CASRADRGRTEAFF.

CDR3 loop: CASKQGENQPQHF. CDR3 DNA: TGTGCCAGCAAGCAGGGGGAGAATCAGCCCCAGCATTTT. The chain employs TRBV18 and TRBJ1-5, with 7 bases that match TRBD1. CDR1 and CDR2 from the germline V gene are KGHSH and LQKENI. The CDR3 runs 13 residues. The V and J ends lost 8 bases and 4 bases, in that order; junction bases with no gene match: 5.

In this sample, this clone turned up a few times. V and J are TRBV6-1 and TRBJ1-4; unclear D gene. The V gene's germline CDR1 is MNHNS and CDR2 SASEGT. V dropped 1 base and J dropped 8 bases, with 11 bases sitting between them. The CDR3 sequence is 14 residues long. DNA of the CDR3: TGTGCCAGCAGTGAAGGCCAAGTTGAGGAAAAACTGTTTTTT. It translates to CASSEGQVEEKLFF.

This clone was seen a handful of times. Other DNA sequences in the same sample also yield this CDR3. The chain combines TRBV6-5 with TRBJ1-3; D unresolved. The V end was cut by 2 bases, the J end by 0 bases, with 5 bases between. Per the germline V gene, CDR1 is MNHEY and CDR2 is SVGAGI. The CDR3 is made up of 14 amino acids. The CDR3 loop reads CASSYSYSGNTIYF. The CDR3 DNA is TGTGCCAGCAGTTACAGCTACTCTGGAAACACCATATATTTT.

The V and J genes are TRBV21-1 and TRBJ2-7; the D call of TRBD2 is as the table states it, not checked on the DNA. TRBV21-1 is a known pseudogene. This CDR3 is 14 amino acids long. CDR3 nucleotide sequence: TGTGCCAGCATAGTGGAGCGGGATGTCTACGAGCAGTACTTC. Protein sequence: CASIVERDVYEQYF.

In its sample, this clone was seen once. This sequence joins TRBV5-1 and TRBJ2-6; D perhaps matches TRBD2 (5 bases). V lost 2 bases and J lost 0, with 9 bases in between. CDR3 length equals 16 residues. Germline loops: CDR1 SGHRS, CDR2 YFSETQ. The chain's CDR3 is CASSFGTSSGANVLTF. CDR3 coding DNA: TGCGCCAGCAGCTTCGGCACTAGCTCTGGGGCCAACGTCCTGACTTTC.